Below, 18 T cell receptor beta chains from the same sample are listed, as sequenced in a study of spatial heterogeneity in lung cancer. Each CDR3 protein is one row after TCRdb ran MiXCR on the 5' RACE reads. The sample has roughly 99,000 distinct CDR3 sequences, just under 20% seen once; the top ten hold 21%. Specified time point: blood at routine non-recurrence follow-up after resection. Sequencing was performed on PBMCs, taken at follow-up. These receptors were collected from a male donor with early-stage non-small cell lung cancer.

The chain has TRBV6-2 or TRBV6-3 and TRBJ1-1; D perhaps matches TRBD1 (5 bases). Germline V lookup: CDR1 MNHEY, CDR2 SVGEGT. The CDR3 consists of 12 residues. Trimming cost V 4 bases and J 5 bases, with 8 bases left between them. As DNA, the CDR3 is TGTGCCAGCAGTTTCAAGGGGACTGAAGCTTTCTTT. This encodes CASSFKGTEAFF.

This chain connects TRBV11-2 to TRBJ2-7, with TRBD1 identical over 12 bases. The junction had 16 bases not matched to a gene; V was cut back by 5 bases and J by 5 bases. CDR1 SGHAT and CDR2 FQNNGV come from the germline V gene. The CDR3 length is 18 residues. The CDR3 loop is CASSITYGDRGRRNEQYV. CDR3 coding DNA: TGTGCCAGCAGCATAACCTATGGGGACAGGGGGCGTCGGAACGAGCAGTACGTC.

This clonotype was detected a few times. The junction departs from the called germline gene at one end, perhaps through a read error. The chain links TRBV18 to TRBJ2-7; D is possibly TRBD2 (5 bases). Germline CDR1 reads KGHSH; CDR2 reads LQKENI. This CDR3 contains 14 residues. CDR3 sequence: CASSPSGVSNEQYF. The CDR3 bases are TGTGCCAGCTCACCATCCGGGGTCTCCAACGAGCAGTACTTC.

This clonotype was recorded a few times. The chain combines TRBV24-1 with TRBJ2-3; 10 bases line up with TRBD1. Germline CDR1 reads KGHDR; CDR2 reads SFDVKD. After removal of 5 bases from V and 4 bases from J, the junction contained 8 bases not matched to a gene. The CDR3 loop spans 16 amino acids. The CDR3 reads CATSGSRTGGPDTQYF. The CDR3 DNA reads TGTGCCACCAGTGGTTCTCGGACAGGGGGGCCAGATACGCAGTATTTT.

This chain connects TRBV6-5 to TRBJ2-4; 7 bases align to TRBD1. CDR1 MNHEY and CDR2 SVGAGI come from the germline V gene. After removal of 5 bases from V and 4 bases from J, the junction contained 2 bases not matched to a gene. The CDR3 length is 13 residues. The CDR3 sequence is CASSPGQKNIQYF. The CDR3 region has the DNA TGTGCCAGCAGTCCGGGACAGAAAAACATTCAGTACTTC.

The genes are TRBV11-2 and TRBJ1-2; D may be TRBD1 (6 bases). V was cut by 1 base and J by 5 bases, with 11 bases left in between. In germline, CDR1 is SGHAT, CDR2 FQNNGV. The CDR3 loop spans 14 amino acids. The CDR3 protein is CASSLGAGAYGYTF. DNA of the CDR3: TGTGCCAGCAGCTTAGGAGCAGGGGCTTATGGCTACACCTTC.

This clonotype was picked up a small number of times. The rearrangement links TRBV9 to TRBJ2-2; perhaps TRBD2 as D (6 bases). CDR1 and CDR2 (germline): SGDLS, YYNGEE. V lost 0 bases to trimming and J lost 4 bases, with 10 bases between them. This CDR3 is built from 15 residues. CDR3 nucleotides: TGTGCCAGCAGCGTAGAGGGACTTCCCACCGGGGAGCTGTTTTTT. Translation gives CASSVEGLPTGELFF.

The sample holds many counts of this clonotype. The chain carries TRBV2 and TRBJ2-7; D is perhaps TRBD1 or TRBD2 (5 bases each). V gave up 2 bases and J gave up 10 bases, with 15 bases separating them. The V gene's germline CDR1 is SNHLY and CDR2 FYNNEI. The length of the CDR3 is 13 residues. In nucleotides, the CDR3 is TGTGCCAGCAGTGAAACGGGACCCTACTACCAGTACGTC. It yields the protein CASSETGPYYQYV.

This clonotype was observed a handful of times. This CDR3 reads CSVGDLGHTF. CDR3 nucleotide sequence: TGCAGCGTGGGTGATCTGGGACACACCTTC. The chain recombines TRBV29-1 with TRBJ1-2, with D perhaps matching TRBD1 (5 bases). The germline V gene has CDR1 SQVTM and CDR2 ANQGSEA. The CDR3 loop spans 10 amino acids. The V end was cut by 6 bases, the J end by 12 bases, with 14 bases between.

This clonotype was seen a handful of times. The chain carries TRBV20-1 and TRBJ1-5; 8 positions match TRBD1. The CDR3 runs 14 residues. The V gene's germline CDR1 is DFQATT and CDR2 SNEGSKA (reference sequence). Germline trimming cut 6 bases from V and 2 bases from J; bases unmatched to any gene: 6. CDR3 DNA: TGCAGTGCCTATGACAGGGGACGCAATCAGCCCCAGCATTTT. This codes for CSAYDRGRNQPQHF.

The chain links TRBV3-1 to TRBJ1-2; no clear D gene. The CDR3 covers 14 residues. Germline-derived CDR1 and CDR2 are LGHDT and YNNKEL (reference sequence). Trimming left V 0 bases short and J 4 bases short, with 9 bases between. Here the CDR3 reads CASSQDMGRYGYTF. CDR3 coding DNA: TGTGCCAGCAGCCAAGATATGGGCCGCTATGGCTACACCTTC.

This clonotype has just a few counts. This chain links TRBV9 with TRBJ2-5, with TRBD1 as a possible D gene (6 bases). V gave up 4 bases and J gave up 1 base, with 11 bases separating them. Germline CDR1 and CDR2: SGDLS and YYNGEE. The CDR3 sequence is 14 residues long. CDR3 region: CASSRGQTQETQYF. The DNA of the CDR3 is TGTGCCAGCAGCCGCGGACAGACCCAAGAGACCCAGTACTTC.

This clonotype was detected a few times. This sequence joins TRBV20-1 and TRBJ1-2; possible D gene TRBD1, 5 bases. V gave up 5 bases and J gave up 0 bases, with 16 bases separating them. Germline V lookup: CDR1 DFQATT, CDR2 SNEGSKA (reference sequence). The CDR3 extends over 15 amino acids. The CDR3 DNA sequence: TGCAGTGCTTCGGACTCAGGGTCGACTAACTATGGCTACACCTTC. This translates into CSASDSGSTNYGYTF.

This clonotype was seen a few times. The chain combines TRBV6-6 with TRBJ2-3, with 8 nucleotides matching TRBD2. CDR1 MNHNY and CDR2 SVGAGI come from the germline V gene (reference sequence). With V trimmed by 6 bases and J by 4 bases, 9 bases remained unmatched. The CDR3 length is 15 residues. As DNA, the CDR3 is TGTGCCAGCAGCCCCGGGGGGGTTGCCGCAGATACGCAGTATTTT. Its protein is CASSPGGVAADTQYF.

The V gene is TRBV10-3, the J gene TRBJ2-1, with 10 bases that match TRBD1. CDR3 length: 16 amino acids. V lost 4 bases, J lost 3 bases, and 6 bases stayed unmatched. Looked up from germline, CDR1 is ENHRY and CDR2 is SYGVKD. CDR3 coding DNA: TGTGCCATCAGTGGGTCGCGGGACAGGGGCTACAATGAGCAGTTCTTC. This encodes CAISGSRDRGYNEQFF.

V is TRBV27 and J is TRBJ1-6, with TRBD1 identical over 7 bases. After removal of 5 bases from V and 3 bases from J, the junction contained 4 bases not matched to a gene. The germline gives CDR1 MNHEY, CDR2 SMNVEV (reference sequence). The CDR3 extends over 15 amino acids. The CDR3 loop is CASSSDRVYNSPLHF. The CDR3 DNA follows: TGTGCCAGCAGTAGTGACAGGGTCTATAATTCACCCCTCCACTTT.

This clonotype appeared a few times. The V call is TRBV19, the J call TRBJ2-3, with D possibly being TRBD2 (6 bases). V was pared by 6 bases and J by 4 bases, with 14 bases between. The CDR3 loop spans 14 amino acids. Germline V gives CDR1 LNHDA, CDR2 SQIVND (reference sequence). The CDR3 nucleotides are TGTGCCAGTAGCCTACGGCGGGGATCAGATACGCAGTATTTT. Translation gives CASSLRRGSDTQYF. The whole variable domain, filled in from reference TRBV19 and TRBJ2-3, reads DGGITQSPKYLFRKEGQNVTLSCEQNLNHDAMYWYRQDPGQGLRLIYYSQIVNDFQKGDIAEGYSVSREKKESFPLTVTSAQKNPTAFYLCASSLRRGSDTQYFGPGTRLTVL.

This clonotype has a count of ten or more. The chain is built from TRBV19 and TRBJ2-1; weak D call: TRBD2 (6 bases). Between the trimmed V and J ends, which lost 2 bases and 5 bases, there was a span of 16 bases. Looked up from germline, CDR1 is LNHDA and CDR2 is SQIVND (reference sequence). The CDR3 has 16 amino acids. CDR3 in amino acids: CASSILTAWGDNEQFF. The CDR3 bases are TGTGCCAGTAGTATACTCACAGCGTGGGGGGACAATGAGCAGTTCTTC.